This TCR beta chain was observed in a study of identical twins. Carrying unique molecular identifiers, the cDNA also gained a universal primer site through template switching. MiXCR, run by TCRdb on the 5' RACE reads, gives a single entry per CDR3 protein. The profile shows about 530,000 distinct CDR3 sequences, approximately 20% of them singletons. V lost 10 bases to trimming and J lost 3 bases, with 15 bases between them. The CDR3 consists of 13 residues. Germline assignment: CDR1 SNHLY and CDR2 FYNNEI. Only one count was recorded for this clonotype. No antigen is known for it. Study-wide results and caveats: Excess sharing by twins proved weaker in beta out-of-frame sequences.

All donors comprised healthy Caucasians. The sample also formed part of further work on yellow fever vaccine responses in identical twins. This second study says: Each twin's T cell response to the vaccine was reported to look partly convergent and partly personalized.

The sample taken for sequencing was CD4+ T cells sorted from blood. The rearrangement joins TRBV2 to TRBJ2-5; D is uncertain. This clonotype was sampled from a woman under 30 in good health. The CDR3 bases are TGTGCCAACTCTGGGGAACCCAAAGAGACCCAGTACTTC. Its translation is CANSGEPKETQYF.